The clone carrying this T cell receptor beta chain was seen a handful of times. This entry comes from a study of blood T cell repertoires in COVID-19. At the level of the study: Acute and convalescent COVID-19 specimens originated in the United States, Italy and Spain.

The length of the CDR3 is 17 residues. Germline CDR1 LGHDT, CDR2 YNNKEL (reference sequence). V shed 4 bases, J shed 8 bases, and the junction held 17 bases outside the gene matches. Authors' processing steps: For nucleated cells, counts were estimated from reference gene primer amplification. Data came from immunoSEQ multiplex PCR; TCRdb stores just in-frame clones and leaves some out. D and trimming come from the DNA, and the V and J calls and clone size come from that table. The top ten hold 3% to 3.5% of the sample, which has about 190,000 clones, 80% to 85% seen once. Someone with COVID-19 had been met by exposed participants within 2 weeks before study entry.

This chain joins TRBV3-1 (or the pseudogene TRBV3-2) and TRBJ2-1, with 7 bases identical to TRBD2. The receptor was isolated from a young woman who had been exposed to COVID-19. The sequenced sample consisted of PBMCs or T cells enriched from blood (not recorded which). The CDR3 region is CASSRPSSGVAVDEQFF. For the CDR3, the DNA is TGTGCCAGCAGCCGCCCCAGCAGCGGGGTAGCCGTGGATGAGCAGTTCTTC.